The present T cell receptor beta chain was sequenced within a study of blood T cell repertoires in COVID-19. Study in general: The United States, Italy and Spain provided the acute and convalescent COVID-19 samples.

This clone came up once. There are 15 residues in the CDR3. J was trimmed by 6 bases and V by 4 bases; bases with no gene match: 9. Germline V gene lookup returns CDR1 SGHDT and CDR2 YYEEEE. Original methodology: Cell counts per sample came from amplifying reference gene primers. Using immunoSEQ multiplex PCR, the repertoire was profiled, and TCRdb retains in-frame clones only, with some absent. V and J calls and clone size are copied from that table; D and trimming were computed from the DNA. Here the sample spans some 100,000 clones, over 75% being singletons. The V call is TRBV5-6, the J call TRBJ2-7, with 11 bases aligning to TRBD2. Sequenced input: peripheral blood. The clonotype comes from a man aged 50 or older with acute or convalescent COVID-19. CDR3 amino acids: CASSPGTSGPLEQYF. In DNA, the CDR3 is TGTGCCAGCAGCCCAGGGACTAGCGGACCCCTCGAGCAGTACTTC.